The 19 T cell receptor beta chains presented below share a single source sample, sequenced in a study of OX40 agonist ivuxolimab in advanced cancers. Only in-frame clones appear in the TCRdb table, and some are missing; sequencing was by immunoSEQ multiplex PCR. The sample lists 90,000 to 100,000 clones, approximately 86% seen once, with about 4.1% in the top ten. Source: CD4+ or CD8+ T cells sorted from blood, taken in a trial of the OX40 agonist ivuxolimab. Every receptor here comes from an adult with an advanced solid tumor such as melanoma, head and neck, liver or kidney cancer.

CDR3 in amino acids: CASSVGAGATIYF. The CDR3 DNA sequence: TGTGCCAGCAGCGTAGGAGCCGGAGCCACCATATATTTT. The chain carries TRBV9 and TRBJ1-3; no clear D gene. Germline-derived CDR1 and CDR2 are SGDLS and YYNGEE. Deletions cut 0 bases from V and 9 bases from J, with 10 bases between. This CDR3 contains 13 residues.

The chain uses TRBV7-8 and TRBJ2-1; D may be TRBD1 (6 bases). Germline lookup yields CDR1 SGHVS and CDR2 FQNEAQ. This CDR3 contains 15 residues. Trimming left V 5 bases short and J 9 bases short, with 20 bases between. For the CDR3, the DNA is TGTGCCAGCAGCAATCGACAGGTCCGGCGCGTTGAGCAGTTCTTC. Translation: CASSNRQVRRVEQFF.

This clone has a single count. The genes are TRBV2 and TRBJ1-4; D may be TRBD1 (6 bases). CDR3 length equals 14 residues. Germline V CDR1 and CDR2: SNHLY, FYNNEI. V lost 9 bases to trimming and J lost 0 bases, with 11 bases between them. CDR3 region: CARRGQTTNEKLFF. For the CDR3, the DNA is TGTGCCAGAAGAGGACAGACAACTAATGAAAAACTGTTTTTT.

The chain carries TRBV5-1 and TRBJ2-1; 7 bases fit TRBD1. The CDR3 length is 17 residues. CDR1 and CDR2 (germline): SGHRS, YFSETQ. J gave up 2 bases and V 0 bases, and 8 bases lay outside the gene matches. CDR3 region: CASSLAGDSLTYNEQFF. In DNA, the CDR3 is TGCGCCAGCAGCTTGGCAGGGGACAGCCTAACCTACAATGAGCAGTTCTTC.

This rearrangement joins TRBV19 to TRBJ2-6, with 9 positions matching TRBD1. Unmatched junction bases numbered 8, after V lost 8 bases and J lost 3 bases. CDR3 length: 16 amino acids. Looked up from germline, CDR1 is LNHDA and CDR2 is SQIVND (reference sequence). The CDR3 sequence is CASSDRGDGGANVLTF. CDR3 bases: TGTGCCAGTTCGGACAGGGGAGATGGTGGGGCCAACGTCCTGACTTTC.

The chain recombines TRBV6-6 with TRBJ2-2; D not resolved. The ends were cut back, 6 bases at V and 9 bases at J, with 14 bases in the middle. The CDR3 totals 13 residues. In germline, CDR1 is MNHNY, CDR2 SVGAGI (reference sequence). CDR3 sequence: CASSDGSDRELFF. The DNA of the CDR3 is TGTGCCAGCAGCGACGGGTCTGACAGGGAGCTGTTTTTT.

J is TRBJ2-7 and V is TRBV27; perhaps TRBD1 as D (5 bases). Germline CDR1 reads MNHEY; CDR2 reads SMNVEV (reference sequence). V dropped 2 bases and J dropped 4 bases, with 9 bases sitting between them. The CDR3 sequence is 13 residues long. The CDR3: CASSLNGQYEQYF. The CDR3 DNA reads as TGTGCCAGCAGTTTAAACGGACAATACGAGCAGTACTTC.

The V and J genes are TRBV2 and TRBJ2-1; 9 bases are a match to TRBD2. CDR1 and CDR2 (germline): SNHLY, FYNNEI. Trimming cost V 4 bases and J 8 bases; bases outside gene matches: 18. This CDR3 spans 18 amino acids. The CDR3 nucleotides read TGTGCCAGCAGTGGATCTTCGACTAGCGGCAGATATGGCTATGAGCAGTTCTTC. Translating gives CASSGSSTSGRYGYEQFF.

This clone was found once. This chain links TRBV25-1 with TRBJ1-5; D is ambiguous. Trimming stripped 4 bases from V and 2 bases from J, with 6 bases between. The CDR3 loop spans 13 amino acids. Germline lookup yields CDR1 MGHDK and CDR2 SYGVNS. The CDR3 DNA sequence: TGTGCCAGCAGTGCACGGGGCAATCAGCCCCAGCATTTT. This gives the protein CASSARGNQPQHF.

The chain links TRBV5-4 to TRBJ2-3, with 14 bases identical to TRBD2. CDR3 length: 18 residues. The V gene end was trimmed by 5 bases and the J gene end by 2 bases; junction bases not matched to a gene: 10. The germline V gene encodes CDR1 SGHNT and CDR2 YYREEE (reference sequence). CDR3 in amino acids: CASRSQTSGRVDTDTQYF. The DNA of the CDR3 is TGTGCCAGCAGGTCCCAGACTAGCGGGAGGGTGGACACAGATACGCAGTATTTT. The complete variable domain, with remaining parts taken from reference TRBV5-4 and TRBJ2-3, reads ETGVTQSPTHLIKTRGQQVTLRCSSQSGHNTVSWYQQALGQGPQFIFQYYREEENGRGNFPPRFSGLQFPNYSSELNVNALELDDSALYLCASRSQTSGRVDTDTQYFGPGTRLTVL.

The chain uses TRBV27 and TRBJ2-5; D is possibly TRBD2 (5 bases). V lost 0 bases and J 4 bases, leaving 9 bases between the germline ends. CDR1 and CDR2 (germline): MNHEY, SMNVEV (reference sequence). The CDR3 runs 14 residues. The CDR3 loop reads CASSLSASLETQYF. The CDR3 bases are TGTGCCAGCAGTTTATCGGCTAGCCTAGAGACCCAGTACTTC.

V usage is TRBV10-1 and J usage is TRBJ2-1; D ambiguous. CDR1 is WNHNN, CDR2 SYGVQD, per germline (reference sequence). The CDR3 spans 14 residues. V was shortened by 6 bases and J by 8 bases, with 17 bases between the two germline ends. For the CDR3, the DNA is TGCGCCAGCAGCGAGGCGCAAAAGGGATATGAGCAGTTCTTC. Its translation is CASSEAQKGYEQFF.

This clone was seen only a few times. The J gene is TRBJ2-7, the V gene TRBV18; possible D gene TRBD2, 5 bases. V was cut by 6 bases and J by 5 bases, with 17 bases left in between. Germline CDR1 KGHSH, CDR2 LQKENI. The CDR3 runs to 14 residues. DNA of the CDR3: TGTGCCAGCTCCCCAGTAGGTAACGGGAACGAGCAGTACTTC. Its translation: CASSPVGNGNEQYF.

This chain links TRBV30 with TRBJ1-1; D unclear. This CDR3 is 13 amino acids long. Germline values: CDR1 GTSNPN, CDR2 SVGIG (reference sequence). V was clipped by 0 bases and J by 7 bases, with 12 bases between them. This CDR3 is CAWSVPEDGEAFF. CDR3 sequence (DNA): TGTGCCTGGAGTGTACCGGAGGATGGTGAAGCTTTCTTT.

The rearrangement joins TRBV2 to TRBJ2-3; TRBD1 might be the D (6 bases). Trimming left V 5 bases short and J 4 bases short, with 10 bases between. Germline CDR1 SNHLY, CDR2 FYNNEI. The CDR3 has 13 residues. CDR3 nucleotides: TGTGCCAGCAGTCCGGACAGTCCAGATACGCAGTATTTT. The encoded protein is CASSPDSPDTQYF.

This clone has more than one count but fewer than ten. The rearrangement uses TRBV5-8 and TRBJ2-7; D gene ambiguous. CDR1 and CDR2 (germline): SGHTS, YDEGEE. This CDR3 is 14 amino acids long. Trimming took 0 bases from V and 3 from J, leaving 10 bases between them. The CDR3 region has the DNA TGTGCCAGCAGCTTGGAGATAGGCTACTACGAGCAGTACTTC. Protein sequence: CASSLEIGYYEQYF.

The chain combines TRBV6-5 with TRBJ2-1; D is unresolved. This CDR3 has 14 residues. Germline-derived CDR1 and CDR2 are MNHEY and SVGAGI. The V gene lost 2 bases and the J gene lost 5 bases, with 10 bases spanning the gap. Here the CDR3 reads CASSYAGPDNEQFF. The CDR3 nucleotides read TGTGCCAGCAGTTACGCAGGACCAGACAATGAGCAGTTCTTC.

The chain is built from TRBV27 and TRBJ2-3; the match to TRBD2 covers 9 bases. CDR1 MNHEY and CDR2 SMNVEV come from the germline V gene (reference sequence). V lost 3 bases and J lost 6; bases outside the gene matches: 4. The CDR3 loop spans 14 amino acids. CDR3 nucleotide sequence: TGTGCCAGCAGTTTGATAGCGGGAGTGGATACGCAGTATTTT. Translated: CASSLIAGVDTQYF.

The J gene is TRBJ1-2, the V gene TRBV6-6; TRBD1 might be the D (6 bases). CDR3 length equals 13 residues. In germline, CDR1 is MNHNY, CDR2 SVGAGI (reference sequence). The V end was cut by 7 bases, the J end by 4 bases, with 13 bases between. The CDR3 region is CASTRTDGYGYTF. DNA for the CDR3: TGTGCCAGCACCAGGACAGACGGCTATGGCTACACCTTC.